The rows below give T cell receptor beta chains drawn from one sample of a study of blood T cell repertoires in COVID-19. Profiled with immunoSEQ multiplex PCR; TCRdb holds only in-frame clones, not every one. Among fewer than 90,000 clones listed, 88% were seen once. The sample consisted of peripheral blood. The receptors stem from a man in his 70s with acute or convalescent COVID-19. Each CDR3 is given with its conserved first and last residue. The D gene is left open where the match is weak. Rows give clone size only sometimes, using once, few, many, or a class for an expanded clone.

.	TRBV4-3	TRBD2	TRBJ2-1	TGCGCCAGCAGCTCTGGGACTAGCGTGGTTAGTGAGCAGTTCTTC	CASSSGTSVVSEQFF
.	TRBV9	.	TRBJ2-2	TGTGCCAGCAGCCCACGGGTGAACACCGGGGAGCTGTTTTTT	CASSPRVNTGELFF
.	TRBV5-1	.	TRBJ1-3	TGCGCCAGCAGCTTGACGCCGAGCGCCGGCTCTGGAAACACCATATATTTT	CASSLTPSAGSGNTIYF
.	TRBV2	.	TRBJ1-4	TGTGCCAGCAGTACAGGGTTAACTAATGAAAAACTGTTTTTT	CASSTGLTNEKLFF
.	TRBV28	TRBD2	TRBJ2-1	TGTGCCAGCAGTTTAACAGCGGGAGCCAATGAGCAGTTCTTC	CASSLTAGANEQFF
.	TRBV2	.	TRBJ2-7	TGTGCCAGCGGACTTTCAGGCTCCTACGAGCAGTACTTC	CASGLSGSYEQYF
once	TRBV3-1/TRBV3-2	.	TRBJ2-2	TGTGCCAGCAGCCAAGCAGGGAGGTACACCGGGGAGCTGTTTTTT	CASSQAGRYTGELFF
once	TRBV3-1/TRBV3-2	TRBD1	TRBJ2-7	TGTGCCAGCAGCCGGGGACAGGGGCGGCACGAGCAGTACTTC	CASSRGQGRHEQYF
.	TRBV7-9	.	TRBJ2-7	TGTGCCAGCAGCTTAGTTCTGGGGGCAAGCGAGCAGTACTTC	CASSLVLGASEQYF
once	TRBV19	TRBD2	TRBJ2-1	TGTGCCAGTAGTATTAGGAGGGAGGGCCGACAGTTCTTC	CASSIRREGRQFF
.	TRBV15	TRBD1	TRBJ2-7	TGTGCCACCAGCAGGGGACAGGGCCCCTACGAGCAGTACTTC	CATSRGQGPYEQYF
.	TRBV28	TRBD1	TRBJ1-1	TGTGCCAGCAGTCTACAGGGGATGGCTTTCTTT	CASSLQGMAFF
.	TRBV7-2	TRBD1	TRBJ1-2	TGTGCCAGCAGCTCCGACAGGGGGTTGATCGGCTACACCTTC	CASSSDRGLIGYTF
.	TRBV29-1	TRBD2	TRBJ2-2	TGCAGCGTTGTGGGGGGGGCGAACACCGGGGAGCTGTTTTTT	CSVVGGANTGELFF
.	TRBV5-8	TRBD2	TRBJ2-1	TGTGCCAGCAGCTTTGGGGCCGTGACTAGCGGGGGCTACAATGAGCAGTTCTTC	CASSFGAVTSGGYNEQFF
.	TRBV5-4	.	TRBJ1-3	TGTGCCAGCAGCTTGGATAGCCCAGGGGCTGGAAACACCATATATTTT	CASSLDSPGAGNTIYF
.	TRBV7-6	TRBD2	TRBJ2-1	TGTGCCAGCAGCCCATCCGGGAGCGGGGGCAACAATGAGCAGTTCTTC	CASSPSGSGGNNEQFF
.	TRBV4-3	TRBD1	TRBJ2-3	TGCGCCAGCAGCCAAGATTTACAGGGGCGCACAGATACGCAGTATTTT	CASSQDLQGRTDTQYF
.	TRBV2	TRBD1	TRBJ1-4	TGTGCCAGCAGCGGGACAGGGAGGGAAAAACTGTTTTTT	CASSGTGREKLFF
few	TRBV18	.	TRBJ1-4	TGTGCCAGCTCACCTACGGGGGGCACTAATGAAAAACTGTTTTTT	CASSPTGGTNEKLFF
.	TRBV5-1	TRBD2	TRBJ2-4	TGCGCCAGCAGCTTCGGTTGGGCTAGCGGGGGAGACATTCAGTACTTC	CASSFGWASGGDIQYF
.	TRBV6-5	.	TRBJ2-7	TGTGCCAGCAGCCGTGGTCGGGGTTTCTACGAGCAGTACTTC	CASSRGRGFYEQYF
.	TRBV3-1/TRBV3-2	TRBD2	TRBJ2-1	TGTGCCAGCAGCCAGTCGACTAGCGGGAGGGGTGAGCAGTTCTTC	CASSQSTSGRGEQFF
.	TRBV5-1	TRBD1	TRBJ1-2	TGCGCCAGCAGCCCGGGACAGGGGGCGCCGAACTATGGCTACACCTTC	CASSPGQGAPNYGYTF
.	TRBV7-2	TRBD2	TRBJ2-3	TGTGCCAGCAGTAGCGGGGGCCGCACAGATACGCAGTATTTT	CASSSGGRTDTQYF